The sequence of this T cell receptor beta chain was determined in a study of pediatric ulcerative colitis. Study-level points and caveats: Two rectal CDR3 clonotypes occurred in all ulcerative colitis patients. Acute severe colitis showed lower rectal diversity from clonal expansions.

A remark on this clone: Its antigen remains unknown.

The survey-level immunoSEQ assay was used. Sequencing was performed with immunoSEQ multiplex PCR; in TCRdb, only in-frame clones are kept and a portion is missing. The table has fewer than 12,000 clones, about four fifths seen once. The rectum was sampled with one to two pinch biopsies at colonoscopy. The source material was gut tissue. The clonotype comes from a girl aged 10-17 years who was a control in a study of pediatric ulcerative colitis.

Written as DNA, the CDR3 is TGTGCCAGCAGTGAAGAGGGGACAGGGATTGGAGGCTACACCTTC. It specifies CASSEEGTGIGGYTF. The chain is built from TRBV2 and TRBJ1-2, with TRBD1 matching over 9 bases. Looked up from germline, CDR1 is SNHLY and CDR2 is FYNNEI. The CDR3 length is 15 residues. V was clipped by 1 base and J by 8 bases; unmatched bases: 8.